Listed here are 28 T cell receptor beta chains from one sample, sequenced in a study of T cell changes during pregnancy in multiple sclerosis. Sequenced by immunoSEQ multiplex PCR; TCRdb stores in-frame clones only, minus some. The top ten clones hold around 2.5% of a sample with some 60,000 clones, over 80% of them seen once. The material was peripheral blood, obtained in the second trimester of pregnancy. The receptor source for this set is a female donor in good health, enrolled as a control in a pregnancy study.

The gene calls are TRBV7-3 and TRBJ2-7; 7 bases line up with TRBD1. The germline gives CDR1 SGHTA, CDR2 FQGTGA. CDR3 size: 14 residues. The V gene end was trimmed by 5 bases and the J gene end by 8 bases; junction bases not matched to a gene: 12. The CDR3 is CASSVSRDSNKQYF. In DNA, the CDR3 is TGTGCCAGCAGCGTCTCCCGGGACAGTAATAAGCAGTACTTC.

The chain employs TRBV25-1 and TRBJ2-1, with 8 bases that match TRBD2. The CDR3 is made up of 15 amino acids. The germline CDR1 and CDR2 sequences are MGHDK and SYGVNS. Unmatched junction bases numbered 4, after V lost 2 bases and J lost 4 bases. The CDR3 spells CASSEPSGGYNEQFF. CDR3 nucleotides: TGTGCCAGCAGTGAACCCAGCGGGGGTTACAATGAGCAGTTCTTC.

To note about this clone: One end of the junction varies from germline; a read error may be responsible. The J gene is TRBJ2-5, the V gene TRBV4-1; D gene ambiguous. Germline CDR1 reads MGHRA; CDR2 reads YSYEKL. The CDR3 consists of 17 residues. CDR3 nucleotides: TGCGCCAGCAGCCATCCCCAGTTTTCCCCCAACCAGGAGACCCAGTACTTC. Protein product: CASSHPQFSPNQETQYF.

This clone was found once. The chain is built from TRBV6-1 and TRBJ2-1; TRBD2 is a possible D gene (6 bases). Trimming took 6 bases from V and 2 from J, leaving 14 bases between them. The germline V gene encodes CDR1 MNHNS and CDR2 SASEGT. The CDR3 extends over 15 amino acids. Here the CDR3 reads CASRRRRTTYNEQFF. The CDR3 coding sequence is TGTGCCAGCAGACGAAGGCGGACTACCTACAATGAGCAGTTCTTC.

The chain joins TRBV5-4 to TRBJ2-3; 14 nucleotides align to TRBD2. Germline V gene data show CDR1 as SGHNT and CDR2 as YYREEE (reference sequence). The CDR3 totals 16 residues. V lost 4 bases, J lost 6 bases, and 7 bases stayed unmatched. The CDR3 loop is CASSPTSGGATDTQYF. The DNA of the CDR3 is TGTGCCAGCAGCCCGACTAGCGGGGGGGCCACGGATACGCAGTATTTT.

The chain employs TRBV15 and TRBJ2-7; tentative D call: TRBD2 (5 bases). Germline CDR1 and CDR2: LNHNV and YYDKDF (reference sequence). This CDR3 is built from 14 residues. The V end was cut by 5 bases, the J end by 1 base, with 12 bases between. This CDR3 is CATSSRELSYEQYF. The CDR3, as DNA: TGTGCCACCAGCTCCCGGGAACTATCCTACGAGCAGTACTTC.

The genes are TRBV12-5 and TRBJ2-3; 13 nucleotides align to TRBD2. CDR1 LGHNT and CDR2 FRNRAP come from the germline V gene. V lost 5 bases to trimming and J lost 0 bases; unmatched junction nucleotides: 5. There are 17 residues in the CDR3. The CDR3 DNA sequence: TGTGCTAGTGGTACCGGGACTAGCGGGGCTAGCACAGATACGCAGTATTTT. It translates to CASGTGTSGASTDTQYF.

The chain is built from TRBV6-1 and TRBJ1-6; 7 bases align to TRBD1. The germline CDR1 and CDR2 sequences are MNHNS and SASEGT. Trimming cost V 8 bases and J 2 bases; bases outside gene matches: 6. This CDR3 has 15 residues. CDR3 amino acids: CASVIQGAYNSPLHF. The CDR3 DNA sequence: TGTGCCAGCGTCATCCAGGGGGCCTATAATTCACCCCTCCACTTT.

V and J are TRBV6-5 and TRBJ2-5; 7 bases match TRBD2. The CDR3 consists of 13 residues. Germline CDR1 reads MNHEY; CDR2 reads SVGAGI. Germline trimming cut 5 bases from V and 5 bases from J; bases unmatched to any gene: 5. CDR3 in DNA: TGTGCCAGCAGTCCAGCGGGAAGGGAGACCCAGTACTTC. Protein: CASSPAGRETQYF.

V and J are TRBV27 and TRBJ2-7, with TRBD1 matching over 8 bases. With V trimmed by 6 bases and J by 3 bases, 4 bases remained unmatched. The germline CDR1 and CDR2 sequences are MNHEY and SMNVEV (reference sequence). CDR3 size: 13 residues. The CDR3 DNA reads as TGTGCCAGCAGAAGACAGGGGTTCTACGAGCAGTACTTC. Residues: CASRRQGFYEQYF.

The chain couples TRBV11-2 to TRBJ2-1; D is undetermined. Germline lookup yields CDR1 SGHAT and CDR2 FQNNGV. V was pared by 4 bases and J by 0 bases, with 7 bases between. The CDR3 has 14 amino acids. CDR3 nucleotides: TGTGCCAGCAGCTCCCCTACCTCCTACAATGAGCAGTTCTTC. This encodes CASSSPTSYNEQFF.

The V gene is TRBV19, the J gene TRBJ1-5; a weak D match, TRBD1 (5 bases). The CDR3 is 15 residues long. The V end lost 7 bases, the J end lost 5 bases, and 18 bases lay between the germline ends. CDR1 and CDR2 (germline): LNHDA, SQIVND (reference sequence). The CDR3 loop reads CASTTSGTYYQPQHF. The CDR3 bases are TGTGCCAGTACTACTTCCGGGACTTACTATCAGCCCCAGCATTTT.

V gene TRBV2 combines with J gene TRBJ1-1; 8 bases agree with TRBD1. The germline gives CDR1 SNHLY, CDR2 FYNNEI. With V trimmed by 6 bases and J by 1 base, 1 base remained unmatched. This CDR3 is 13 amino acids long. The CDR3 here is CASSGQGNTEAFF. The CDR3 DNA is TGTGCCAGCAGCGGACAGGGGAACACTGAAGCTTTCTTT.

The chain joins TRBV15 to TRBJ2-1; 8 bases agree with TRBD1. Per the germline V gene, CDR1 is LNHNV and CDR2 is YYDKDF (reference sequence). V was clipped by 1 base and J by 13 bases; unmatched bases: 12. CDR3 length: 15 amino acids. CDR3 in DNA: TGTGCCACCAGCAGAGTGCGGCAGGGGGCGGCCCTACAGTTCTTC. Residues: CATSRVRQGAALQFF.

This sequence joins TRBV15 and TRBJ1-6; no clear D. Germline CDR1 LNHNV, CDR2 YYDKDF (reference sequence). The CDR3 is 15 amino acids. Deletions cut 0 bases from V and 9 bases from J, with 12 bases between. The CDR3 loop reads CATSREETISSPLHF. In DNA, the CDR3 is TGTGCCACCAGCAGAGAAGAGACAATAAGTTCACCCCTCCACTTT.

The rearrangement links TRBV7-8 to TRBJ2-1; 9 bases match TRBD2. This CDR3 comprises 15 residues. The ends lost 7 bases at V and 8 bases at J; junction bases unmatched: 12. Germline CDR1 is SGHVS and CDR2 is FQNEAQ. CDR3 nucleotide sequence: TGTGCCAGCATCCCGACTCAGCGGGAGGTTGATGAGCAGTTCTTC. The encoded protein is CASIPTQREVDEQFF.

This chain links TRBV18 with TRBJ1-4; 9 positions agree with TRBD1. The CDR3 has 15 amino acids. The germline gives CDR1 KGHSH, CDR2 LQKENI. The V segment lost 4 bases and the J segment 8 bases; nucleotides outside the gene matches: 8. CDR3 protein: CASSRYGTGNEKLFF. CDR3 nucleotides: TGTGCCAGCTCACGATACGGGACAGGGAACGAAAAACTGTTTTTT.

The V gene is TRBV9, the J gene TRBJ1-2; 8 bases match TRBD1. From germline, CDR1 is SGDLS and CDR2 YYNGEE. Trimming cost V 4 bases and J 8 bases; bases outside gene matches: 10. The CDR3 is made up of 14 amino acids. CDR3 bases: TGTGCCAGCAGCACCTTGGACAGGGCGGGAGGCTACACCTTC. It is translated as CASSTLDRAGGYTF.

The rearrangement uses TRBV27 and TRBJ2-5; 8 bases line up with TRBD2. This CDR3 is 15 amino acids long. The ends lost 5 bases at V and 6 bases at J; junction bases unmatched: 11. Germline values: CDR1 MNHEY, CDR2 SMNVEV (reference sequence). CDR3 in DNA: TGTGCCAGCAGTCTCGCCAGCGGGGGACCTAAGACCCAGTACTTC. Protein sequence: CASSLASGGPKTQYF.

CDR3 coding DNA: TGTGCCAGCTCACGTCCAGGGCCGACCTACAATGAGCAGTTCTTC. Its protein is CASSRPGPTYNEQFF. The V gene is TRBV18, the J gene TRBJ2-1; maybe TRBD1 (5 bases). This CDR3 has 15 amino acids. Germline V CDR1 and CDR2: KGHSH, LQKENI. Trimming took off 4 bases at V and 2 bases at J, with 12 bases between the two ends. Combining the CDR3 with reference TRBV18 and TRBJ2-1 gives the whole variable domain NAGVMQNPRHLVRRRGQEARLRCSPMKGHSHVYWYRQLPEEGLKFMVYLQKENIIDESGMPKERFSAEFPKEGPSILRIQQVVRGDSAAYFCASSRPGPTYNEQFFGPGTRLTVL.

The chain combines TRBV27 with TRBJ2-7; weak D call: TRBD2 (6 bases). With 4 bases removed from V and 7 bases from J, the gap between germline ends came to 23 bases. The CDR3 has 16 amino acids. CDR1 is MNHEY and CDR2 is SMNVEV in the germline V gene (reference sequence). CDR3: CASSSRLRSGPREQYF. The CDR3 region has the DNA TGTGCCAGCAGTTCCCGCCTGAGGAGCGGGCCTCGAGAGCAGTACTTC.

The chain is built from TRBV19 and TRBJ2-2, with TRBD1 as a possible D gene (6 bases). V lost 8 bases and J 1 base, leaving 20 bases between the germline ends. CDR1 and CDR2 from the germline V gene are LNHDA and SQIVND (reference sequence). This CDR3 region has 17 residues. In DNA form, the CDR3 reads TGTGCCAGTTCAGCGCAAAAGGGGGTGAAGAACACCGGGGAGCTGTTTTTT. It is translated as CASSAQKGVKNTGELFF.

V gene TRBV6-1 combines with J gene TRBJ1-5, with D maybe TRBD1 (6 bases). Looked up from germline, CDR1 is MNHNS and CDR2 is SASEGT. V lost 7 bases, J lost 2 bases, and 15 bases lay in between. The CDR3 totals 15 residues. DNA of the CDR3: TGTGCCAGCACCCAAGGGGGATGGGGCAATCAGCCCCAGCATTTT. This encodes CASTQGGWGNQPQHF.

This rearrangement joins TRBV19 to TRBJ2-1, with D unclear. The V end was cut by 6 bases, the J end by 9 bases, with 15 bases between. Germline V gene lookup returns CDR1 LNHDA and CDR2 SQIVND (reference sequence). The CDR3 spans 13 residues. The CDR3 DNA is TGTGCCAGTAGCGTTAGCCTCTTATCTGAGCAGTTCTTC. This codes for CASSVSLLSEQFF.

The gene calls are TRBV21-1 and TRBJ1-2; TRBD1 is the table's D call, not checked against the DNA. TRBV21-1 is reported as a pseudogene. The length of the CDR3 is 15 residues. The CDR3 region has the DNA TGTGCCAGCAGCACCGGACAGGAGAAGAGCTATGGCTACACCTTC. Amino acids: CASSTGQEKSYGYTF.

The chain employs TRBV19 and TRBJ1-3; maybe TRBD1 (5 bases). The CDR3 length is 18 residues. Germline loops: CDR1 LNHDA, CDR2 SQIVND (reference sequence). Trimming took 5 bases from V and 0 from J, leaving 20 bases between them. CDR3 loop: CASSRDGGGVHSGNTIYF. The CDR3 bases are TGTGCCAGTAGTCGCGATGGGGGGGGAGTACACTCTGGAAACACCATATATTTT.

V usage is TRBV12-2 and J usage is TRBJ2-3; whether TRBD2, the table's D call, matches the DNA was not checked. TRBV12-2 is listed as a pseudogene. The CDR3 extends over 11 amino acids. The CDR3: CASRPPGTQYF. CDR3 bases: TGTGCAAGTCGCCCCCCCGGTACGCAGTATTTT.

This rearrangement joins TRBV28 to TRBJ1-2; D call uncertain. V was trimmed by 5 bases and J by 4 bases, leaving 11 bases between them. CDR3 length: 13 amino acids. Germline values: CDR1 MDHEN, CDR2 SYDVKM. The CDR3 reads CASSRLVIYGYTF. The CDR3 DNA sequence: TGTGCCAGCAGTCGACTGGTGATCTATGGCTACACCTTC.